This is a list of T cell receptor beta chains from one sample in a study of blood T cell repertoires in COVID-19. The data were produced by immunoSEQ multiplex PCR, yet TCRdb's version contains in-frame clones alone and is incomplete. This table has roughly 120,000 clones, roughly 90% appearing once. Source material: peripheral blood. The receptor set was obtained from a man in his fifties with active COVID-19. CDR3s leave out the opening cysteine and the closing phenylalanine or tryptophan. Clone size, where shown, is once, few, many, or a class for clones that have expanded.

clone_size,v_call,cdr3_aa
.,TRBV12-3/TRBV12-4,ASIGQGVEAF
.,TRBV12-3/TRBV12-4,ASSPTQGDTQY
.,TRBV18,ASSGAGTGLNLAKNIQY
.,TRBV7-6,ASSLSFGTGNSGNTIY
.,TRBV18,ASSTGTGTGEQY
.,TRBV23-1,ASPPSWGQSTDTQY
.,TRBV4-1,ASSQAIYTGNEQF
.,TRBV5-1,ASSFNEGIGETQY
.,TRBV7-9,ASSPPGLLGTGELF
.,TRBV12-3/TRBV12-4,ASRPEDYGYT
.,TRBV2,ATQTGEDQPQH
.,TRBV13,ASTGRTLNYGYT
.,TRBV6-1,ASSEAGGGNQPQH
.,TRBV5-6,ASSRSGTSGSGEQF
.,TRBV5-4,ASRFSGAAGELF
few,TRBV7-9,ASSYRGPGELF
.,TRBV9,ASSVDPGWETQY
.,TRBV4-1,ASSQVGQITQY
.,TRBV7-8,ASSPGLAGVNEQF
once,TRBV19,ASSMSGGVEKLF
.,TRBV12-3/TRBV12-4,ASSTQEYTEAF
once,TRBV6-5,ASRRDRRGNTIY
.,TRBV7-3,ASSLNSGGPSGRNEQF
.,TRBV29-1,SVEDPGQPQH
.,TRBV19,ASKGQGRETQY
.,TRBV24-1,ATAAGGGEKLF
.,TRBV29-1,SVRWQAPLGYT
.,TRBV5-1,ASSAGGQGRTEAF
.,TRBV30,AWFSPGIRNEAF
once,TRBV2,ASSEWQEDNEQF
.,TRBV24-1,ATRTSGRGTQY